This TCR beta chain was documented in a study of cytomegalovirus exposure and HLA in healthy donors. The study ran its PCR with 60 Vbeta and 13 Jbeta primers. Authors' methods: It was a later analysis that counted about 80 million unique TCR beta chains, of which approximately 9.9 million were shared. Assay used: immunoSEQ multiplex PCR; TCRdb lists only in-frame clones, some missing. The D gene and trimming were derived from the DNA, and the V and J assignments and clone size from that table. The table has 150,000 to 250,000 clones, 82% seen once. V shed 3 bases and J shed 7 bases, with 14 bases lying between them. This CDR3 contains 14 residues. Germline CDR1 SGDLS, CDR2 YYNGEE.

This chain joins TRBV9 and TRBJ2-1, with a tentative D call TRBD2 (5 bases). The origin of this receptor is a boy aged 2-15 years in good health and CMV-seronegative. Sequenced input: PBMCs. CDR3 in amino acids: CASSALSVANEQFF. The CDR3 DNA is TGTGCCAGCAGCGCCCTTAGCGTGGCTAATGAGCAGTTCTTC.